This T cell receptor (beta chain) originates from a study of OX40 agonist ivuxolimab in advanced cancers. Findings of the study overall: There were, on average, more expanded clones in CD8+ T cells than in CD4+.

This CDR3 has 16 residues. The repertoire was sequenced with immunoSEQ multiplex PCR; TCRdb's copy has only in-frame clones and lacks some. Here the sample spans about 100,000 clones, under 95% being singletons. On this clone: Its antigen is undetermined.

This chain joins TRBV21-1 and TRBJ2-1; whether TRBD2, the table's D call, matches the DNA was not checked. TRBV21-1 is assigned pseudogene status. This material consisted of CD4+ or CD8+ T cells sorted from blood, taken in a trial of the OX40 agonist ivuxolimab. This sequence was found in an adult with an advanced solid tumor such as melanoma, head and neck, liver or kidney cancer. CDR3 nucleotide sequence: TGTGCCAGCAGCAAAAAAAAAGGAGGGCCGGGGAATGAGCAGTTCTTC. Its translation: CASSKKKGGPGNEQFF.